Shown below are 25 T cell receptor beta chains from a single sample sequenced in a study of cytomegalovirus exposure and HLA in healthy donors. 60 Vbeta and 13 Jbeta primers were used in PCR. Assay used: immunoSEQ multiplex PCR; TCRdb lists only in-frame clones, some missing. The sample lists under 200,000 clones; 80% were seen once. The sequencing input was PBMCs. These receptors were collected from a male donor in good health and CMV-seropositive.

This chain uses TRBV9 with TRBJ1-1; possibly TRBD1 for D (5 bases). Germline CDR1 and CDR2: SGDLS and YYNGEE. The CDR3 spans 11 residues. Trimming removed 4 bases at V and 5 bases at J, with 6 bases between. The CDR3 protein is CASSRGTEAFF. The CDR3 nucleotides are TGTGCCAGCAGCAGGGGTACTGAAGCTTTCTTT.

J is TRBJ1-5 and V is TRBV19; D unclear. The CDR3 loop spans 14 amino acids. Trimming removed 5 bases from V and 7 bases from J, with 15 bases in between. Germline CDR1 and CDR2: LNHDA and SQIVND (reference sequence). In DNA form, the CDR3 reads TGTGCCAGTAGTTCCCGTGCCCCACGGCAGCCCCAGCATTTT. Residues: CASSSRAPRQPQHF.

The V gene is TRBV21-1, the J gene TRBJ1-3. TRBV21-1 represents a pseudogene. The CDR3 covers 15 residues. The CDR3 spells CASSKVSDSGNTIYF. CDR3 in DNA: TGTGCCAGCAGCAAGGTCAGCGACTCTGGAAACACCATATATTTT.

V usage is TRBV6-1 and J usage is TRBJ1-2, with TRBD1 identical over 7 bases. V was clipped by 8 bases and J by 5 bases; unmatched bases: 11. This CDR3 spans 14 amino acids. From germline, CDR1 is MNHNS and CDR2 SASEGT. The CDR3 DNA follows: TGTGCCAGCGTTCAGAGCCACAGGGGATATGGCTACACCTTC. This gives the protein CASVQSHRGYGYTF.

This rearrangement joins TRBV5-1 to TRBJ2-5, with a tentative D call TRBD2 (5 bases). Gene TRBJ2-7 matches the end of the DNA better, so the J call may be wrong. This CDR3 has 15 amino acids. CDR1 is SGHRS and CDR2 is YFSETQ in the germline V gene. CDR3 sequence: CASSLGDLASTEQYF. The CDR3 nucleotides read TGCGCCAGCAGCCTTGGAGACCTAGCTTCCACCGAGCAGTACTTC.

The rearrangement joins TRBV10-2 to TRBJ1-2, with unresolved D. Trimming took 0 bases from V and 0 from J, leaving 11 bases between them. The V gene's germline CDR1 is WSHSY and CDR2 SAAADI. CDR3 length: 16 residues. The CDR3 sequence: CASSESRLATNYGYTF. DNA of the CDR3: TGCGCCAGCAGTGAGTCGAGGTTAGCCACTAACTATGGCTACACCTTC.

The chain combines TRBV6-5 with TRBJ2-5, with 7 bases aligning to TRBD2. Germline V gene data show CDR1 as MNHEY and CDR2 as SVGAGI. V was clipped by 2 bases and J by 4 bases; unmatched bases: 7. The CDR3 runs to 15 residues. CDR3 DNA sequence: TGTGCCAGCAGTTACGATTCTGGGGGGGGAGAGACCCAGTACTTC. Translation gives CASSYDSGGGETQYF.

This clone appeared once. The CDR3 loop reads CASGDFSYEQYF. CDR3 DNA sequence: TGTGCCAGCGGGGACTTCTCCTACGAGCAGTACTTC. The chain is built from TRBV27 and TRBJ2-7; D perhaps matches TRBD2 (6 bases). CDR3 length: 12 residues. CDR1 MNHEY and CDR2 SMNVEV come from the germline V gene (reference sequence). V dropped 8 bases and J dropped 0 bases, with 8 bases sitting between them.

This clone appeared once. This chain uses TRBV6-5 with TRBJ1-4, with 9 bases identical to TRBD1. Germline values: CDR1 MNHEY, CDR2 SVGAGI. Trimming took 6 bases from V and 11 from J; bases not matched to a gene: 13. The CDR3 length is 15 residues. CDR3 in amino acids: CASRRSGTGMGKLFF. The CDR3, as DNA: TGTGCCAGCAGACGCTCCGGGACAGGGATGGGTAAACTGTTTTTT.

Only one count was recorded for this clone. CDR3 sequence: CASSGGLAGATGELFF. For the CDR3, the DNA is TGCGCCAGCAGCGGGGGACTAGCGGGGGCCACCGGGGAGCTGTTTTTT. The chain combines TRBV5-1 with TRBJ2-2, with 14 nucleotides matching TRBD2. The CDR3 runs to 16 residues. With 4 bases clipped from V and 4 bases from J, the junction kept 3 bases outside the gene matches. CDR1 SGHRS and CDR2 YFSETQ come from the germline V gene.

The rearrangement uses TRBV9 and TRBJ1-2, with D hard to call. The V end was cut by 1 base, the J end by 1 base, with 23 bases between. The germline V gene encodes CDR1 SGDLS and CDR2 YYNGEE. This CDR3 region has 19 residues. The CDR3 region has the DNA TGTGCCAGCAGCGTAAATTCCCCCCCTAACCACTACTATAACTATGGCTACACCTTC. Its protein product is CASSVNSPPNHYYNYGYTF. The whole variable domain, remainder taken from reference TRBV9 and TRBJ1-2, is DSGVTQTPKHLITATGQRVTLRCSPRSGDLSVYWYQQSLDQGLQFLIQYYNGEERAKGNILERFSAQQFPDLHSELNLSSLELGDSALYFCASSVNSPPNHYYNYGYTFGSGTRLTVV.

The V gene is TRBV30, the J gene TRBJ2-7, with D perhaps matching TRBD2 (6 bases). The V gene lost 2 bases and the J gene lost 3 bases, with 17 bases spanning the gap. The CDR3 sequence is 15 residues long. Germline V gene sequence: CDR1 GTSNPN, CDR2 SVGIG (reference sequence). The CDR3 here is CAWSFRSGGNYEQYF. The CDR3 DNA reads TGTGCCTGGAGTTTCCGTAGCGGAGGAAACTACGAGCAGTACTTC.

V and J are TRBV27 and TRBJ2-1, with a possible D match to TRBD2 (5 bases). V was pared by 4 bases and J by 14 bases, with 27 bases between. Germline values: CDR1 MNHEY, CDR2 SMNVEV (reference sequence). The CDR3 covers 16 residues. For the CDR3, the DNA is TGTGCCAGCAGTTCCCTCGAGCGGATAGTGCACATTGGTGAGTTCTTC. This translates into CASSSLERIVHIGEFF.

This chain joins TRBV5-1 and TRBJ1-5; 11 nucleotides agree with TRBD1. This CDR3 is built from 16 residues. Germline loops: CDR1 SGHRS, CDR2 YFSETQ. Germline trimming cut 4 bases from V and 3 bases from J; bases unmatched to any gene: 6. The CDR3 region has the DNA TGCGCCAGCAGCCGCGGGACAGGGGGTATCAATCAGCCCCAGCATTTT. Translating it yields CASSRGTGGINQPQHF. The full variable domain, with the rest looked up from reference TRBV5-1 and TRBJ1-5, is KAGVTQTPRYLIKTRGQQVTLSCSPISGHRSVSWYQQTPGQGLQFLFEYFSETQRNKGNFPGRFSGRQFSNSRSEMNVSTLELGDSALYLCASSRGTGGINQPQHFGDGTRLSIL.

The DNA of the CDR3 is TGTGCCAGCAGTGGAACTCGGACAGGGTATAATGAAAAACTGTTTTTT. Translating gives CASSGTRTGYNEKLFF. J is TRBJ1-4 and V is TRBV27; 8 nucleotides line up with TRBD1. The junction had 9 bases not matched to a gene; V was cut back by 5 bases and J by 4 bases. Germline lookup yields CDR1 MNHEY and CDR2 SMNVEV (reference sequence). The length of the CDR3 is 16 residues.

This rearrangement joins TRBV27 to TRBJ1-2; D not certain. The germline V gene encodes CDR1 MNHEY and CDR2 SMNVEV (reference sequence). The germline V and J ends were trimmed by 2 bases and 4 bases, with 14 bases remaining between them. The CDR3 covers 15 residues. CDR3 in DNA: TGTGCCAGCAGTTTAGACACGGGAAGTGGCTATGGCTACACCTTC. Its protein product is CASSLDTGSGYGYTF.

The V and J genes are TRBV7-3 and TRBJ2-1; 9 positions match TRBD2. Per the germline V gene, CDR1 is SGHTA and CDR2 is FQGTGA. After removal of 3 bases from V and 4 bases from J, the junction contained 4 bases not matched to a gene. There are 15 residues in the CDR3. CDR3: CASSFVAGEYNEQFF. The CDR3 DNA reads as TGTGCCAGCAGCTTCGTAGCGGGAGAGTACAATGAGCAGTTCTTC.

A single count supports this clone. This chain links TRBV5-6 with TRBJ2-2, with a tentative D call TRBD1 (6 bases). CDR3 length: 14 amino acids. Trimming took off 2 bases at V and 7 bases at J, with 12 bases between the two ends. The germline CDR1 and CDR2 sequences are SGHDT and YYEEEE. The CDR3 sequence is CASSLQGSHGELFF. CDR3 DNA: TGTGCCAGCAGCTTACAGGGCTCCCACGGGGAGCTGTTTTTT.

As regards this clone: The junction and the germline gene differ at one end; a read error may be behind it. The V call is TRBV7-7, the J call TRBJ2-3, with 9 bases aligning to TRBD2. The CDR3 runs 16 residues. Germline-derived CDR1 and CDR2 are SSHAT and FNYEAQ (reference sequence). The CDR3 is CASSLGTSYDTDTQYF. CDR3 DNA sequence: TGTGCTAGCAGCTTGGGGACTAGCTACGACACAGATACGCAGTATTTT.

V is TRBV6-5 and J is TRBJ2-7, with TRBD1 matching 7 bases. The CDR3 is 16 amino acids. In germline, CDR1 is MNHEY, CDR2 SVGAGI. V was pared by 0 bases and J by 0 bases, with 5 bases of the junction left unmatched. The DNA for the CDR3 is TGTGCCAGCAGTTACTCATCGCGACAGGGCTCCTACGAGCAGTACTTC. This codes for CASSYSSRQGSYEQYF.

This clone was counted a few times. V gene TRBV18 combines with J gene TRBJ1-1; no clear D. This CDR3 is 14 amino acids long. The V end lost 4 bases, the J end lost 1 base, and 10 bases lay between the germline ends. CDR1 is KGHSH, CDR2 LQKENI, per germline. CDR3 DNA: TGTGCCAGCTCACAAGGTGCGGGGAACACTGAAGCTTTCTTT. The encoded protein is CASSQGAGNTEAFF.

The rearrangement joins TRBV11-2 to TRBJ1-6, with D possibly being TRBD1 (5 bases). The CDR3 covers 14 residues. V was trimmed by 4 bases and J by 6 bases, leaving 10 bases between them. CDR1 is SGHAT, CDR2 FQNNGV, per germline. The CDR3 loop reads CASSSQGFNSPLHF. The CDR3 DNA reads as TGTGCCAGCAGCTCGCAGGGATTTAATTCACCCCTCCACTTT.

The chain employs TRBV6-5 and TRBJ1-5; 7 bases are shared with TRBD1. With 6 bases clipped from V and 2 bases from J, the junction kept 7 bases outside the gene matches. CDR1 MNHEY and CDR2 SVGAGI come from the germline V gene. The CDR3 length is 15 residues. As DNA, the CDR3 is TGTGCCAGCAGCAGACAGGGAATCGGCAATCAGCCCCAGCATTTT. This codes for CASSRQGIGNQPQHF.

The rearrangement uses TRBV5-6 and TRBJ2-7, with a weak D call TRBD1 (7 bases). Trimming took off 4 bases at V and 1 base at J, with 9 bases between the two ends. Germline-derived CDR1 and CDR2 are SGHDT and YYEEEE. This CDR3 is 13 amino acids long. CDR3 sequence reads: CASSAGQSYEQYF. CDR3 in DNA: TGTGCCAGCAGCGCGGGACAGTCCTACGAGCAGTACTTC.

This clone came up once. V usage is TRBV28 and J usage is TRBJ1-3, with 7 bases that match TRBD1. With V trimmed by 6 bases and J by 0 bases, 5 bases remained unmatched. CDR1 MDHEN and CDR2 SYDVKM come from the germline V gene. The CDR3 has 15 amino acids. The CDR3 region is CASRQGQVSGNTIYF. CDR3 nucleotide sequence: TGTGCCAGCAGACAAGGACAGGTCTCTGGAAACACCATATATTTT.